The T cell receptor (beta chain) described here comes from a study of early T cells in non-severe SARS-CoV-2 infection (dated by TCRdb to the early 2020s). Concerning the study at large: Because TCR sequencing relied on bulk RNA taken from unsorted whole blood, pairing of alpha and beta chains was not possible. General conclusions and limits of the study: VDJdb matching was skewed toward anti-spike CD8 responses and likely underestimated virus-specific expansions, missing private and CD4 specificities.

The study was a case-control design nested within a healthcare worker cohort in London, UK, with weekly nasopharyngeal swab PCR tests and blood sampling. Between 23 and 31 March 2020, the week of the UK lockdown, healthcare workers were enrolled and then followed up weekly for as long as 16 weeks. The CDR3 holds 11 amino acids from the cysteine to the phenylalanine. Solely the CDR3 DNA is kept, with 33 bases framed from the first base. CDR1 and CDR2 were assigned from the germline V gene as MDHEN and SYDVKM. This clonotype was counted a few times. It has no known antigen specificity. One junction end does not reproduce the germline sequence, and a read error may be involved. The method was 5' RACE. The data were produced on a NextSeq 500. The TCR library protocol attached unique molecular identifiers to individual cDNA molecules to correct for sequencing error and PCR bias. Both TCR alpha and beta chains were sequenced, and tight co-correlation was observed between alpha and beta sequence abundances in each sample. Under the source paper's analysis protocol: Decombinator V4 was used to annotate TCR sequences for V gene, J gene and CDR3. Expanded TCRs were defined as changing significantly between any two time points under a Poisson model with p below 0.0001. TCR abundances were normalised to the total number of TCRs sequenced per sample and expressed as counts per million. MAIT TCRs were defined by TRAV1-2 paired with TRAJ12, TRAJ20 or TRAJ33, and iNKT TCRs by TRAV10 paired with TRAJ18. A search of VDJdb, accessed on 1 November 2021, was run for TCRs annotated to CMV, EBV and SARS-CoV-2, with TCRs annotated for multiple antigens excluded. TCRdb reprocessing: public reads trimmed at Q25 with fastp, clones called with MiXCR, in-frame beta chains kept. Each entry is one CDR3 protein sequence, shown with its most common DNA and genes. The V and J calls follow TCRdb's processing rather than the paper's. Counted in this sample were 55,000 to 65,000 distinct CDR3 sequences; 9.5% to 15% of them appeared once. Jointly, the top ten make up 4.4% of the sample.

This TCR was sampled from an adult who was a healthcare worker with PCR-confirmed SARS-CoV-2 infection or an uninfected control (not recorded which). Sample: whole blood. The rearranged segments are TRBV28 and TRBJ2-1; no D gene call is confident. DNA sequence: TGTGCTTTGACCTCCTCCAATGAGCAGTTCTTC. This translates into CALTSSNEQFF.